These T cell receptor beta chains were read from a single sample in a study of identical twins. In TCRdb, the 5' RACE reads were re-called with MiXCR into one record per CDR3 protein. Found here are 200,000 to 250,000 distinct CDR3 sequences, 6% to 9% of them singletons; the top ten hold less than 2%. This same sample was also taken into another study, of yellow fever vaccine responses in identical twins.

Sequencing was carried out using memory (CD45RO+) T cells sorted from blood. The receptor source for this set is a woman aged 18-29 years in good health. Each CDR3 is given without its conserved first and last residue. A D gene is named only where the DNA matches it firmly.

d_call,v_call,j_call,cdr3_aa
NA,TRBV12-3/TRBV12-4,TRBJ1-2,ASSFRNYGYT
NA,TRBV5-1,TRBJ1-3,ASSSAGPAGNTIY
TRBD1,TRBV2,TRBJ1-4,ASTRDRLEKLF
TRBD2,TRBV3-1,TRBJ2-4,ASSQGPKLSGGIQY
TRBD1,TRBV18,TRBJ2-7,ASSPPTGTGEQY
NA,TRBV5-1,TRBJ2-1,ASSGRTWGGRYNEQF
TRBD2,TRBV29-1,TRBJ2-3,SVLGLASNADTQY
NA,TRBV7-9,TRBJ2-1,ASSLGSLSSYNEQF
NA,TRBV6-1,TRBJ2-1,ASSDFTDNEQF
NA,TRBV6-5,TRBJ1-2,ASSYTEDFNYGYT
TRBD2,TRBV20-1,TRBJ2-1,SASLGLAGGDEQF
TRBD2,TRBV12-3/TRBV12-4,TRBJ2-1,ASSLRASGGANHEQF
NA,TRBV7-2,TRBJ2-3,ASSLSRNSDTQY
NA,TRBV6-1,TRBJ2-3,ASSEAWGTDTQY
NA,TRBV28,TRBJ2-7,ASSSSGTDSYEQY
TRBD2,TRBV5-1,TRBJ2-1,ASSLTSGISDEQF
NA,TRBV29-1,TRBJ2-7,SVEGAGRYEQY
NA,TRBV20-1,TRBJ2-3,SARDYVLGTDTQY
NA,TRBV28,TRBJ2-2,ASSSPPGGTGELF
TRBD1,TRBV7-2,TRBJ1-5,ASSQTGGNQPQH
NA,TRBV20-1,TRBJ2-2,SAFGQFTGELF
TRBD1,TRBV11-2,TRBJ1-1,ASRSTGAAEAF
NA,TRBV7-9,TRBJ1-1,ASSGSGRAYIEAF
NA,TRBV29-1,TRBJ2-7,SAITVSYEQY
NA,TRBV10-3,TRBJ1-4,AIKAGSNEKLF
NA,TRBV19,TRBJ2-2,ASSIDSDRNTGELF